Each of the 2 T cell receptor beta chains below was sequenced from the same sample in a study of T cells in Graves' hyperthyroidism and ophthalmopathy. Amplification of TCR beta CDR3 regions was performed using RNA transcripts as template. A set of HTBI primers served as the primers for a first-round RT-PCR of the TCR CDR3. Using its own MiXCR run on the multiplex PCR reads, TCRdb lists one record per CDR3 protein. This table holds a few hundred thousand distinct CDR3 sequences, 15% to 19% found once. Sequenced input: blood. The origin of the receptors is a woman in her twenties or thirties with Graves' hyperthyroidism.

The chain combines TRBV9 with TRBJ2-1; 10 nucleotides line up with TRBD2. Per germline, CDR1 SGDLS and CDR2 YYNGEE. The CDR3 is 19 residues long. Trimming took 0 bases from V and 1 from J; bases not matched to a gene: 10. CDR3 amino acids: CASSVATSGDSVSYNEQFF. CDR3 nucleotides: TGTGCCAGCAGCGTAGCCACTAGCGGGGATTCGGTTTCCTACAATGAGCAGTTCTTC.

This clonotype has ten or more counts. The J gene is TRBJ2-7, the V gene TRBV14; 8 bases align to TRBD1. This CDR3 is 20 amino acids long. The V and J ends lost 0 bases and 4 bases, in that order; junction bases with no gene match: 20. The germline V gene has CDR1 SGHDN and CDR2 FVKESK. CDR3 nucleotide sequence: TGTGCCAGCAGCCAAGAGGAGAGGACAGGGTGGTACCCGACGATGTACGAGCAGTACTTC. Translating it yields CASSQEERTGWYPTMYEQYF.